This TCR beta chain was obtained from a study of blood T cell repertoires in COVID-19. V lost 5 bases to trimming and J lost 7 bases, with 17 bases between them. This CDR3 contains 14 residues. Germline CDR1 is MNHEY and CDR2 is SVGEGT. Measured with immunoSEQ multiplex PCR; TCRdb has only the in-frame clones, and not every one. The table lists under 200,000 clones, more than 70% of them singletons. The specimen sequenced was peripheral blood. This clonotype was sampled from a woman in her sixties or seventies who had recovered from COVID-19. The J gene is TRBJ1-2, the V gene TRBV6-2 or TRBV6-3; D gene unclear. The CDR3 coding sequence is TGTGCCAGCAGTCCCCCCAACCAGGTGGGTGGCTACACCTTC. Encoded protein: CASSPPNQVGGYTF.